The 6 T cell receptor beta chains in this list originate from one sample, sequenced in a study of shared clonotypes between healthy human individuals. TCRdb's copy holds only in-frame clones and misses some; the assay was immunoSEQ multiplex PCR. The top ten clones hold over 1.3% of a sample with around 940,000 clones, around three quarters of them seen once. Input material: memory CD4+ T cells sorted from blood. This sample's subset: CD45RA-negative fraction. These receptors were collected from a man aged 18 to 29 in good health.

The chain employs TRBV18 and TRBJ2-5, with D uncertain. Trimming cost V 2 bases and J 3 bases, with 10 bases left between them. The germline gives CDR1 KGHSH, CDR2 LQKENI. The length of the CDR3 is 14 residues. CDR3 in DNA: TGTGCCAGCTCACCAAGTAGGACCGAAGAGACCCAGTACTTC. It encodes CASSPSRTEETQYF.

The table lists this clone with a few counts. The chain has TRBV6-6 and TRBJ1-6; D might be TRBD1 (6 bases). This CDR3 spans 12 amino acids. The V and J ends lost 6 bases and 8 bases respectively, with 8 bases between them. Germline V gives CDR1 MNHNY, CDR2 SVGAGI (reference sequence). CDR3 nucleotides: TGTGCCAGCAGACGACAGGATTCACCCCTCCACTTT. Its protein product is CASRRQDSPLHF.

This rearrangement joins TRBV4-1 to TRBJ1-4; D not certain. Germline values: CDR1 MGHRA, CDR2 YSYEKL. Trimming removed 4 bases from V and 3 bases from J, with 9 bases in between. There are 14 residues in the CDR3. CDR3: CASSRIRANEKLFF. The CDR3 DNA follows: TGCGCCAGCAGCCGAATCCGGGCTAATGAAAAACTGTTTTTT.

This clone has just a few counts. This sequence joins TRBV6-1 and TRBJ2-5; D is unresolved. The CDR3 extends over 13 amino acids. Germline V gene data show CDR1 as MNHNS and CDR2 as SASEGT. Between the trimmed V and J ends, which lost 6 bases and 1 base, there was a span of 9 bases. DNA of the CDR3: TGTGCCAGCAGCTTTGCTAGCCAAGAGACCCAGTACTTC. Its protein is CASSFASQETQYF.

The table lists this clone with a few counts. The V call is TRBV30, the J call TRBJ1-1; the D gene is possibly TRBD1 (5 bases). The CDR3 consists of 12 residues. The V end was cut by 1 base, the J end by 11 bases, with 14 bases between. Per the germline V gene, CDR1 is GTSNPN and CDR2 is SVGIG (reference sequence). The CDR3 protein is CAWSAGPRAAFF. The CDR3 nucleotides read TGTGCCTGGAGTGCGGGGCCCCGGGCCGCTTTCTTT.

This clone appeared a single time. This chain connects TRBV20-1 to TRBJ2-5; no clear D. The V and J ends lost 6 bases and 0 bases respectively, with 5 bases between them. The CDR3 extends over 11 amino acids. CDR1 is DFQATT, CDR2 SNEGSKA, per germline (reference sequence). The chain's CDR3 is CSAQHQETQYF. CDR3 nucleotides: TGCAGTGCACAGCACCAAGAGACCCAGTACTTC.